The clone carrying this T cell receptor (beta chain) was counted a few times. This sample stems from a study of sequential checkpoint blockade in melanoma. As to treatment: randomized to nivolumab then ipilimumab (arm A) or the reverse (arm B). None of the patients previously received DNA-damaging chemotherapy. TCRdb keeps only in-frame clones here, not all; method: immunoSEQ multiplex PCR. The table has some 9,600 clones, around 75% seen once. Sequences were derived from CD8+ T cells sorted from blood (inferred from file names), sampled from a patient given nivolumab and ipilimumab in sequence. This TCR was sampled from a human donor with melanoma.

The CDR3 DNA reads as TGTGCCAGCAGTTTAGTGGCTAGCGGGTCCTACGAGCAGTACTTC. It specifies CASSLVASGSYEQYF. V is TRBV28 and J is TRBJ2-7; 8 bases are shared with TRBD2. With V trimmed by 2 bases and J by 1 base, 4 bases remained unmatched. Germline-derived CDR1 and CDR2 are MDHEN and SYDVKM. CDR3 size: 15 residues.